This T cell receptor beta chain comes out of a study of lymphopenia after photon versus proton radiotherapy. Study results and caveats: Only patients who died were analyzed for survival; proton advantage is unproven. Under photons, naive T cells and diversity fell while effector/memory populations rose. Larger post-nadir TCR diversity loss correlated inversely with survival in deceased patients. After lymphocyte nadir, photon-treated repertoires showed oligoclonal expansion, especially CD8+ Temra.

With respect to this clone: What it binds is not known.

Repertoires were generated with immunoSEQ multiplex PCR, while TCRdb's copy carries only in-frame clones and drops some. In the table there are 160,000 or so clones, 70% to 90% of which are singletons. The material sequenced was peripheral blood, taken from a patient treated with photon-based radiotherapy. The receptor comes from a man aged 50-60 years with gastric cancer.

The CDR3 spells CASSLRQGETQYF. CDR3 DNA: TGTGCCAGCAGCCTAAGACAGGGAGAGACCCAGTACTTC. The chain has TRBV11-3 and TRBJ2-5, with TRBD1 matching 7 bases. Germline CDR1 SGHNT, CDR2 YENEEA. The CDR3 contains 13 residues. With V trimmed by 5 bases and J by 4 bases, 4 bases remained unmatched.